Listed below are T cell receptor beta chains from one sample, sequenced in a study of blood T cell repertoires in COVID-19. Method: immunoSEQ multiplex PCR; TCRdb's copy keeps in-frame clones and lacks some. Of 250,000 to 300,000 clones listed, 91% were seen once; the top ten hold 2.2%. Sample: peripheral blood. The receptors come from a woman between 25 and 40 years old with COVID-19, enrolled during active disease. The CDR3 runs from the conserved cysteine through the conserved F or W. The D gene is left open where the match is weak. A clone size is listed for some rows: how often the clone was seen (once, few, many), or a class if it is expanded.

J: TRBJ2-3
D: -
size: -
V: TRBV6-5
CDR3: CAIRLSGRDTQYF
DNA: TGTGCCATACGATTGTCAGGGAGGGATACGCAGTATTTT

J: TRBJ2-4
D: TRBD2
size: -
V: TRBV29-1
CDR3: CSVESVAGGPRGENIQYF
DNA: TGCAGCGTTGAATCAGTAGCGGGAGGGCCGAGGGGGGAAAACATTCAGTACTTC

J: TRBJ1-5
D: TRBD1
size: -
V: TRBV2
CDR3: CASSDRGLGNQPQHF
DNA: TGTGCCAGCAGCGACAGGGGGCTGGGCAATCAGCCCCAGCATTTT

J: TRBJ1-1
D: -
size: -
V: TRBV5-1
CDR3: CASSLYGENTEAFF
DNA: TGCGCCAGCAGCTTGTACGGTGAGAACACTGAAGCTTTCTTT

J: TRBJ2-1
D: TRBD2
size: -
V: TRBV3-1/TRBV3-2
CDR3: CASSPKGLAGNEQFF
DNA: TGTGCCAGCAGCCCTAAGGGACTAGCGGGAAATGAGCAGTTCTTC

J: TRBJ2-2
D: -
size: -
V: TRBV19
CDR3: CASSISTQNTGELFF
DNA: TGTGCCAGTAGTATAAGTACTCAAAACACCGGGGAGCTGTTTTTT

J: TRBJ2-3
D: -
size: -
V: TRBV29-1
CDR3: CSVVELLGTDTQYF
DNA: TGCAGCGTTGTCGAGCTTTTGGGCACAGATACGCAGTATTTT

J: TRBJ1-2
D: -
size: -
V: TRBV9
CDR3: CASSVGSVNYGYTF
DNA: TGTGCCAGCAGCGTAGGATCAGTAAACTATGGCTACACCTTC

J: TRBJ2-4
D: TRBD2
size: -
V: TRBV30
CDR3: CAWRDLMLAGGQDIQYF
DNA: TGTGCCTGGAGGGACCTCATGCTAGCGGGAGGGCAGGACATTCAGTACTTC

J: TRBJ1-5
D: -
size: -
V: TRBV27
CDR3: CASSSRGGGPQHF
DNA: TGTGCCAGCAGTAGTAGAGGCGGTGGGCCCCAGCATTTT

J: TRBJ2-7
D: -
size: -
V: TRBV30
CDR3: CAWSQGLSYEQYF
DNA: TGTGCCTGGAGCCAGGGGCTGTCCTACGAGCAGTACTTC

J: TRBJ1-1
D: TRBD1
size: -
V: TRBV28
CDR3: CASSLYTGGVGTEAFF
DNA: TGTGCCAGCAGTTTGTATACAGGGGGCGTCGGCACTGAAGCTTTCTTT

J: TRBJ2-5
D: -
size: -
V: TRBV30
CDR3: CAWSGRLRETQYF
DNA: TGTGCCTGGAGTGGCCGACTGAGGGAGACCCAGTACTTC

J: TRBJ1-1
D: -
size: -
V: TRBV6-5
CDR3: CASRQGSEAFF
DNA: TGTGCCAGCAGACAGGGCTCTGAAGCTTTCTTT

J: TRBJ2-1
D: TRBD2
size: -
V: TRBV19
CDR3: CASSLAGGSYNEQFF
DNA: TGTGCCAGTAGTCTAGCGGGAGGTTCCTACAATGAGCAGTTCTTC

J: TRBJ1-5
D: -
size: -
V: TRBV6-6
CDR3: CASSFVLAQPQHF
DNA: TGTGCCAGCAGTTTCGTACTAGCCCAGCCCCAGCATTTT

J: TRBJ1-4
D: -
size: -
V: TRBV4-1
CDR3: CASSSPGGENEKLFF
DNA: TGCGCCAGCAGCTCCCCGGGGGGCGAAAATGAAAAACTGTTTTTT

J: TRBJ1-1
D: -
size: -
V: TRBV13
CDR3: CASSLVVVPEAFF
DNA: TGTGCCAGCAGCTTAGTGGTAGTCCCTGAAGCTTTCTTT

J: TRBJ2-1
D: TRBD1
size: -
V: TRBV30
CDR3: CAWSGYGTGALSYNEQFF
DNA: TGTGCCTGGAGTGGCTACGGGACAGGGGCTCTATCCTACAATGAGCAGTTCTTC

J: TRBJ1-5
D: -
size: -
V: TRBV3-1/TRBV3-2
CDR3: CASSQDRSVGAQHF
DNA: TGTGCCAGCAGCCAAGATCGGAGTGTGGGAGCCCAGCATTTT

J: TRBJ2-2
D: TRBD1
size: -
V: TRBV25-1
CDR3: CASRTGKNTGELFF
DNA: TGTGCCAGCCGGACAGGGAAGAACACCGGGGAGCTGTTTTTT

J: TRBJ1-1
D: -
size: -
V: TRBV5-1
CDR3: CASSKGGNTEAFF
DNA: TGCGCCAGCAGCAAGGGAGGTAACACTGAAGCTTTCTTT

J: TRBJ2-7
D: TRBD1
size: -
V: TRBV28
CDR3: CASSLPGQSARAEQYF
DNA: TGTGCCAGCAGTTTACCGGGACAGAGCGCCAGAGCCGAGCAGTACTTC

J: TRBJ1-1
D: TRBD1
size: -
V: TRBV5-6
CDR3: CASSPDRGAEAFF
DNA: TGTGCCAGCAGCCCCGACAGGGGGGCTGAAGCTTTCTTT

J: TRBJ2-5
D: TRBD2
size: -
V: TRBV10-2
CDR3: CASRTSGQETQYF
DNA: TGCGCCAGCAGAACTAGCGGCCAAGAGACCCAGTACTTC

J: TRBJ1-5
D: -
size: -
V: TRBV28
CDR3: CASSFLRQAGNQPQHF
DNA: TGTGCCAGCAGTTTCCTTAGGCAGGCTGGCAATCAGCCCCAGCATTTT

J: TRBJ2-7
D: -
size: once
V: TRBV18
CDR3: CASSPNERGLGYEQYF
DNA: TGTGCCAGCTCACCAAATGAAAGGGGTTTGGGCTACGAGCAGTACTTC

J: TRBJ1-1
D: -
size: -
V: TRBV28
CDR3: CASSLLGRAMNTEAFF
DNA: TGTGCCAGCAGTTTATTGGGCAGGGCCATGAACACTGAAGCTTTCTTT

J: TRBJ1-2
D: -
size: -
V: TRBV18
CDR3: CASSPQGDYGYTF
DNA: TGTGCCAGCTCACCACAAGGGGACTATGGCTACACCTTC

J: TRBJ2-1
D: -
size: -
V: TRBV27
CDR3: CASRHSIHEQFF
DNA: TGTGCCAGCAGACATAGCATTCATGAGCAGTTCTTC

J: TRBJ1-1
D: -
size: -
V: TRBV19
CDR3: CASSIEGGTEAFF
DNA: TGTGCCAGTAGTATCGAGGGAGGCACTGAAGCTTTCTTT

J: TRBJ1-5
D: TRBD1
size: once
V: TRBV6-1
CDR3: CASSDRHPGGNQPQHF
DNA: TGTGCCAGCAGTGATAGGCATCCAGGGGGGAATCAGCCCCAGCATTTT

J: TRBJ1-5
D: -
size: -
V: TRBV6-5
CDR3: CASSYSGGTNQPQHF
DNA: TGTGCCAGCAGTTACTCGGGGGGAACGAATCAGCCCCAGCATTTT

J: TRBJ1-6
D: -
size: -
V: TRBV5-1
CDR3: CASSLTVNSPLHF
DNA: TGCGCCAGCAGCTTGACGGTTAATTCACCCCTCCACTTT

J: TRBJ1-2
D: TRBD1
size: -
V: TRBV28
CDR3: CASSLPGTAYGYTF
DNA: TGTGCCAGCAGTTTGCCCGGGACAGCCTATGGCTACACCTTC

J: TRBJ1-5
D: TRBD1
size: -
V: TRBV2
CDR3: CASRKGTGSDSNQPQHF
DNA: TGTGCCAGCCGAAAAGGGACAGGGAGTGACAGCAATCAGCCCCAGCATTTT

J: TRBJ1-4
D: -
size: -
V: TRBV19
CDR3: CASSGQGHTNEKLFF
DNA: TGTGCCAGTAGTGGGCAGGGTCACACTAATGAAAAACTGTTTTTT

J: TRBJ1-2
D: -
size: -
V: TRBV12-5
CDR3: CASGLYRDGYGYTF
DNA: TGTGCTAGTGGTTTGTACAGGGATGGCTATGGCTACACCTTC

J: TRBJ1-4
D: TRBD1
size: -
V: TRBV2
CDR3: CASRRQGQFEKLFF
DNA: TGTGCCAGCCGACGACAGGGACAGTTTGAAAAACTGTTTTTT

J: TRBJ2-6
D: -
size: -
V: TRBV6-4
CDR3: CASSVDTSGANVLTF
DNA: TGTGCCAGCAGTGTCGACACCTCTGGGGCCAACGTCCTGACTTTC

J: TRBJ1-2
D: TRBD1
size: -
V: TRBV5-8
CDR3: CASSPMDRLLPYGYTF
DNA: TGTGCCAGCAGCCCGATGGACAGGCTGTTACCCTATGGCTACACCTTC